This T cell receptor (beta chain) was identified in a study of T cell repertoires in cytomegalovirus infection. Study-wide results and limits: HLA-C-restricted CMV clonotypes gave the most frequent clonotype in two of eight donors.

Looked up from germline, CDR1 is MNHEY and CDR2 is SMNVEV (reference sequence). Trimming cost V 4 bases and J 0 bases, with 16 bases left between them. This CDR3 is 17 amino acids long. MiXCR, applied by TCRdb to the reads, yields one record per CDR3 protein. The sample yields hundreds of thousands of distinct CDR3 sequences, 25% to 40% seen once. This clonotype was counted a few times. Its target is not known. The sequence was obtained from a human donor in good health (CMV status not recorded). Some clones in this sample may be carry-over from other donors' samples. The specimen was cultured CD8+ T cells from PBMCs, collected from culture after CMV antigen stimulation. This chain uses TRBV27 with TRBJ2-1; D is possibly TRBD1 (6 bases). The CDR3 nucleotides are TGTGCCAGCAGTTCAGGGCAGGGGACCTACTCCTACAATGAGCAGTTCTTC. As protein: CASSSGQGTYSYNEQFF.